Listed below are T cell receptor beta chains from one sample, sequenced in a study of blood T cell repertoires in COVID-19. Here immunoSEQ multiplex PCR was the method, and the copy in TCRdb shows in-frame clones only, minus some. This sample has more than 250,000 clones; approximately 83% occur once, and the top ten carry 2.2%. The sequenced sample consisted of PBMCs or T cells enriched from blood (not recorded which). The source is a man aged 30 to 39 who had recovered from COVID-19. Each CDR3 is given with its conserved first and last residue. A D gene is named only where the DNA matches it firmly. Clone size is given for some rows only: seen once, a few or many times, or a class if the clone is expanded.

V gene	J gene	D gene	clone size	CDR3 protein	CDR3 DNA
TRBV9	TRBJ1-2	NA	NA	CASSVESGVNYGYTF	TGTGCCAGCAGCGTAGAGTCCGGGGTGAACTATGGCTACACCTTC
TRBV3-1/TRBV3-2	TRBJ2-5	NA	NA	CASSRGQRQETQYF	TGTGCCAGCAGCCGTGGACAGAGACAAGAGACCCAGTACTTC
TRBV9	TRBJ1-2	NA	NA	CASTPDTNYGYTF	TGTGCCAGCACCCCCGACACGAACTATGGCTACACCTTC
TRBV6-5	TRBJ1-5	NA	NA	CASSYQWPDQPQHF	TGTGCCAGCAGTTACCAGTGGCCAGATCAGCCCCAGCATTTT
TRBV24-1	TRBJ2-7	NA	NA	CATPPLGGRTGYEQYF	TGTGCCACCCCCCCTTTGGGAGGCAGAACGGGCTACGAGCAGTACTTC
TRBV18	TRBJ1-1	NA	NA	CASSPQGTSNTEAFF	TGTGCCAGCTCACCACAAGGGACTTCGAACACTGAAGCTTTCTTT
TRBV30	TRBJ1-4	NA	NA	CAWSLQRGEKLFF	TGTGCCTGGAGTTTACAGCGGGGGGAAAAACTGTTTTTT
TRBV5-1	TRBJ1-2	TRBD1	once	CASSNRDRGDYGYTF	TGCGCCAGCAGCAACCGGGACAGGGGGGACTATGGCTACACCTTC
TRBV6-2/TRBV6-3	TRBJ1-1	NA	few	CASSYHTTGGGPFF	TGTGCCAGCAGTTACCATACGACCGGGGGGGGGCCTTTCTTT
TRBV11-2	TRBJ2-7	NA	NA	CASSPGLDFYEQYF	TGTGCCAGCAGCCCCGGACTGGACTTCTACGAGCAGTACTTC
TRBV29-1	TRBJ1-1	NA	NA	CSVESPYLNEAFF	TGCAGCGTTGAATCCCCATACTTAAACGAAGCTTTCTTT
TRBV9	TRBJ2-5	TRBD2	NA	CASSVVGSRGGLETQYF	TGTGCCAGCAGCGTAGTTGGTAGCCGGGGGGGTTTAGAGACCCAGTACTTC
TRBV10-1	TRBJ2-1	NA	NA	CASSERVSRNNEQFF	TGCGCCAGCAGTGAGCGGGTTTCAAGGAACAATGAGCAGTTCTTC
TRBV19	TRBJ2-2	NA	NA	CASSIARANTGELFF	TGTGCCAGTAGTATCGCCAGGGCGAACACCGGGGAGCTGTTTTTT
TRBV29-1	TRBJ2-1	TRBD1	NA	CSVLTGGWYNEQFF	TGCAGCGTCTTGACAGGGGGCTGGTACAATGAGCAGTTCTTC
TRBV5-4	TRBJ1-6	NA	NA	CASSFQQGALHF	TGTGCCAGCAGCTTCCAACAGGGTGCCCTCCACTTT
TRBV3-1/TRBV3-2	TRBJ1-2	NA	NA	CASSQVSIARGGYTF	TGTGCCAGCAGCCAAGTCTCCATCGCCCGAGGGGGCTACACCTTC
TRBV5-4	TRBJ1-6	TRBD1	NA	CASSRRDRTNSPLHF	TGTGCCAGCAGCCGGCGGGACAGGACGAATTCACCCCTCCACTTT
TRBV18	TRBJ1-2	TRBD1	NA	CASSPAGTADGYTF	TGTGCCAGCTCACCCGCCGGGACAGCTGATGGCTACACCTTC
TRBV5-1	TRBJ1-1	NA	NA	CASSPWGERAFF	TGCGCCAGCAGTCCCTGGGGGGAGAGAGCTTTCTTT
TRBV7-9	TRBJ1-5	TRBD1	NA	CASSPTTGANQPQHF	TGTGCCAGCAGCCCAACGACAGGGGCTAATCAGCCCCAGCATTTT
TRBV4-2	TRBJ2-7	TRBD2	NA	CASSQGLAGVLSSYEQYF	TGTGCCAGCAGCCAAGGACTAGCGGGGGTCCTAAGCTCCTACGAGCAGTACTTC
TRBV12-2	TRBJ2-1	NA	NA	CASRPQSALSSYNEQFF	TGTGCAAGTCGTCCTCAGTCAGCGCTGAGCTCCTACAATGAGCAGTTCTTC
TRBV5-6	TRBJ2-7	TRBD1	NA	CASSTAGGYEQYF	TGTGCCAGCAGCACAGCAGGGGGCTACGAGCAGTACTTC
TRBV3-1/TRBV3-2	TRBJ1-1	TRBD1	NA	CASSQVTGVSRTEAFF	TGTGCCAGCAGCCAAGTAACAGGGGTGTCCCGCACTGAAGCTTTCTTT
TRBV27	TRBJ1-2	NA	NA	CASRTGLDGYTF	TGTGCCAGCAGAACGGGTTTAGATGGCTACACCTTC
TRBV5-8	TRBJ1-2	NA	few	CASSPREQGYGYTF	TGTGCCAGCAGCCCGCGGGAGCAGGGATATGGCTACACCTTC
TRBV7-2	TRBJ2-3	NA	NA	CASSLVGTSTDTQYF	TGTGCCAGCAGCTTAGTCGGGACTAGCACAGATACGCAGTATTTT
TRBV19	TRBJ1-5	NA	NA	CASQIGQYSNQPQHF	TGTGCCAGCCAAATAGGACAGTATAGCAATCAGCCCCAGCATTTT
TRBV3-1/TRBV3-2	TRBJ2-7	NA	NA	CASSQTGLEQYF	TGTGCCAGCAGCCAAACAGGGCTCGAGCAGTACTTC
TRBV3-1/TRBV3-2	TRBJ2-2	TRBD1	once	CASRKQGYDTGELFF	TGTGCCAGCAGAAAACAGGGGTACGACACCGGGGAGCTGTTTTTT
TRBV7-8	TRBJ2-1	TRBD1	few	CASSMTGGVFYEQFF	TGTGCCAGCAGCATGACAGGGGGCGTTTTCTATGAGCAGTTCTTC
TRBV3-1/TRBV3-2	TRBJ1-3	NA	NA	CASSARAGSGNTIYF	TGTGCCAGCAGCGCTAGGGCAGGGTCTGGAAACACCATATATTTT
TRBV19	TRBJ1-1	NA	once	CASPGENTEAFF	TGTGCCAGTCCAGGGGAGAACACTGAAGCTTTCTTT
TRBV12-3/TRBV12-4	TRBJ1-2	NA	NA	CASSSNYGYTF	TGTGCCAGCAGCAGTAACTATGGCTACACCTTC
TRBV18	TRBJ1-2	TRBD1	NA	CASSPVTGTGAYGYTF	TGTGCCAGCTCACCAGTAACCGGGACAGGGGCCTATGGCTACACCTTC
TRBV6-5	TRBJ2-1	TRBD2	few	CASDTSGGADEQFF	TGTGCCAGCGACACTAGCGGGGGGGCGGATGAGCAGTTCTTC
TRBV5-4	TRBJ2-2	TRBD2	NA	CASSFGGGNTGELFF	TGTGCCAGCAGCTTCGGCGGGGGGAACACCGGGGAGCTGTTTTTT
TRBV5-4	TRBJ1-2	TRBD1	few	CASNGQGVSYGYTF	TGTGCCAGCAACGGACAGGGGGTGAGCTATGGCTACACCTTC
TRBV19	TRBJ1-2	NA	NA	CASSMDRFYGYTF	TGTGCCAGTAGTATGGACAGATTCTATGGCTACACCTTC
TRBV25-1	TRBJ1-1	NA	NA	CASSDQGQTEAFF	TGTGCCAGCAGTGATCAGGGCCAGACTGAAGCTTTCTTT
TRBV7-9	TRBJ2-1	TRBD2	NA	CASSHRDYPNEQFF	TGTGCCAGCAGCCACCGGGACTACCCCAATGAGCAGTTCTTC
TRBV6-2/TRBV6-3	TRBJ1-5	NA	NA	CASSYAGPTNLSNQPQHF	TGTGCCAGCAGTTACGCAGGGCCCACCAATCTTAGCAATCAGCCCCAGCATTTT
TRBV5-5	TRBJ2-7	TRBD1	NA	CASSNQGASYEQYF	TGTGCCAGCAGTAATCAGGGGGCATCCTACGAGCAGTACTTC
TRBV5-6	TRBJ1-2	TRBD1	once	CASSLGFRTGAYGYTF	TGTGCCAGCAGCTTAGGATTCCGGACAGGGGCATATGGCTACACCTTC
TRBV18	TRBJ1-1	NA	NA	CASSPGYTEAFF	TGTGCCAGCTCACCCGGGTACACTGAAGCTTTCTTT
TRBV9	TRBJ2-1	NA	NA	CASSPHEGAYNEQFF	TGTGCCAGCAGCCCGCACGAGGGGGCCTACAATGAGCAGTTCTTC